The entry that follows covers one T cell receptor beta chain sequence. These data originate in a study of blood T cell repertoires in COVID-19. The wider study: Acute and convalescent COVID-19 specimens originated in the United States, Italy and Spain. PBMCs, B-cell-depleted T cells, or T cells were the source of the cDNA or gDNA that made up the material.

J was trimmed by 3 bases and V by 5 bases; bases with no gene match: 4. The CDR3 is 14 residues long. Germline CDR1 reads MNHEY; CDR2 reads SMNVEV (reference sequence). Some clones are missing from TCRdb's copy, which holds only in-frame ones; the method was immunoSEQ multiplex PCR. The table lists 110,000 or so clones, around 90% of them singletons. Sequencing used peripheral blood. The clonotype was recovered from a woman aged 50 to 60 with acute or convalescent COVID-19. J is TRBJ2-7 and V is TRBV27; 10 bases match TRBD1. The CDR3, as DNA: TGTGCCAGCAGTAGCGACAGGGGGCACTACGAGCAGTACTTC. Protein: CASSSDRGHYEQYF.